The 3 T cell receptor beta chains in this list originate from one sample, sequenced in a study of T cell repertoires in cytomegalovirus infection (dated by TCRdb to the late 2010s). The sequencing machine was an Illumina HiSeq 1500. TCRdb trimmed public reads at Q25 via fastp, called clones via MiXCR and kept in-frame beta chains. Rows with one shared CDR3 protein collapse into an entry with the most common genes and DNA. This sample gives about a million distinct CDR3 sequences in total; less than 40% of them show up just once. The ten biggest clones cover around an eighth of the sample. Which antigens these TCRs recognize remains unknown. The treatment or condition label, read with the paper, signifies: in vitro stimulation with specific CMV peptide epitopes to enrich CMV-specific T cells. Sequencing was performed on cultured CD8+ T cells from PBMCs, taken from culture after CMV antigen stimulation. The receptors derive from a human donor in good health (CMV status not recorded). Some clones in this sample may be carry-over from other donors' samples.

This clonotype was counted only a few times. The V and J genes are TRBV15 and TRBJ1-5; D not resolved. The CDR3 contains 13 residues. V lost 0 bases and J 5 bases, leaving 5 bases between the germline ends. Germline lookup yields CDR1 LNHNV and CDR2 YYDKDF (reference sequence). In DNA form, the CDR3 reads TGTGCCACCAGCAGAGATCTGGATCAGCCCCAGCATTTT. It specifies CATSRDLDQPQHF.

This clonotype was picked up a small number of times. V and J are TRBV10-2 and TRBJ2-3, with 7 bases fitting TRBD2. J lost 3 bases, V lost 3 bases, and 6 bases had no gene match. The CDR3 loop spans 15 amino acids. The V gene's germline CDR1 is WSHSY and CDR2 SAAADI. The DNA of the CDR3 is TGCGCCAGCAGTGAAGGGCTAGCGGCTACAGATACGCAGTATTTT. Translating gives CASSEGLAATDTQYF.

This chain uses TRBV12-5 with TRBJ2-5, with 9 bases fitting TRBD1. CDR3 length equals 17 residues. V dropped 3 bases and J dropped 4; count of bases not matched to a gene: 12. Per germline, CDR1 LGHNT and CDR2 FRNRAP. Here the CDR3 reads CASGFSTDRGEGETQYF. CDR3 nucleotide sequence: TGTGCTAGTGGTTTTTCAACAGACAGGGGGGAAGGAGAGACCCAGTACTTC.